This TCR beta chain was sequenced for a study of blood T cell repertoires in COVID-19. Repertoires were generated with immunoSEQ multiplex PCR, while TCRdb's copy carries only in-frame clones and drops some. The top ten clones hold around 7.3% of a sample with 200,000 to 300,000 clones, around 84% of them seen once. This CDR3 spans 16 amino acids. Germline V gene data show CDR1 as LNHDA and CDR2 as SQIVND (reference sequence). Germline trimming cut 7 bases from V and 4 bases from J; bases unmatched to any gene: 10. The specimen was peripheral blood. The chain uses TRBV19 and TRBJ2-2, with 9 bases identical to TRBD2. The TCR was taken from a woman in her 70s with active or convalescent COVID-19. The CDR3 region has the DNA TGTGCCAGTACCACCGGGACTAGCTATCGCACCGGGGAGCTGTTTTTT. It is translated as CASTTGTSYRTGELFF.